Reported below is one T cell receptor (beta chain). The table lists this clonotype with a few counts. Its binding antigen is unknown. Base qualities are missing; no much larger clone stands one base away. This entry is derived from a study of vaccination and CD4 T cells after COVID-19 (dated by TCRdb to 2022 to 2024). About the investigation overall: SARS-CoV-2 positivity had been established in the convalescent patients by nasal swab PCR, and mild disease was recorded in some 10 of these patients and severe disease in one. The convalescent cohort included six males and four females, with two Hispanic individuals, seven Caucasians, two Asians and one multiracial person. Two doses of either the Pfizer-BioNTech BNT162b2 vaccine (n=8) or the Moderna mRNA-1273 vaccine (n=2) were administered to participants. Post-COVID blood samples from convalescent patients were collected a median of about 110 days after diagnosis, with a range of about 30 to 170 days. Post-vaccine blood samples were obtained a median of about 77 days after the second vaccine dose, with a range of roughly 14 to 241 days. The cultures were stimulated with overlapping spike peptide pools from SARS-CoV-2 and from the common cold coronaviruses HCoV-NL63, HCoV-OC43 and HCoV-229E. Control cultures received a CEFX viral epitope pool as the positive control, an HIV-1 Nef peptide pool as the negative control, or no peptide. In over 8 COVID-19 convalescent patients and 4 infection-naive healthy vaccine recipients, researchers compared the spike-specific CD4+ TCR repertoire from before mRNA vaccination with the repertoire from after. What the research found in general, with its limitations: The number of convalescent patients in the study was relatively small, and the study did not examine early timepoints following natural infection. Among convalescent patients, a median approximately 88% of the SARS-CoV-2-reactive clones seen after vaccination appeared only after vaccination, which suggests priming specific to the vaccine. The median count of SARS-CoV-2-reactive clonotypes went up from roughly 21 after infection to more than 30 after vaccination, although the change was not significant. Of the vaccine-specific clones found in convalescent patients, nearly all (304 of 307) were mono-reactive for SARS-CoV-2 spike instead of being cross-reactive with common cold coronaviruses.

The method was PCR. DNA from cultured CD4+ T cells underwent TCR sequencing with the Oncomine TCR Beta short-read assay at the Johns Hopkins FTIC core. The QIAamp micro DNA kit was used to extract genomic DNA from the cultured CD4+ T cells. Oncomine TCR Beta libraries from cultured CD4+ T cells were pooled using unique dual indexes and sequenced on an Illumina iSeq 100. As for the original processing: Non-productive sequences were filtered out, and CDR3s that did not start with C, did not end with F or W, or were shorter than 7 amino acids were discarded. The MANAFEST web application identified antigen-specific clonotypes by comparing peptide-stimulated wells against reference wells and other culture wells. Positive clones required FDR below 0.05, an odds ratio above 5, and productive frequency above 0.1% in at least two of three replicate wells. A clonotype was classed as cross-reactive if the clonotype showed significant expansion both in SARS-CoV-2 spike wells and in at least one common cold coronavirus spike condition. Using R version 3.6.1, CDR3 homology was evaluated through Levenshtein distances (stringdist) along with unrooted phylogenetic trees (ape). TCRdb reprocessed the public reads (quality trimming at Q25 with fastp, clone calling with MiXCR) and kept in-frame beta chains. Entries are consolidated by CDR3 protein sequence, retaining the most common genes and DNA. V and J calls and clone size were set by TCRdb, not the authors. Within this sample are 14,000 to 15,000 distinct CDR3 sequences, with about half of them counted one time only. The top ten clones comprise around 26% of the sample.

This specimen's treatment or condition label, interpreted: approximately 9-day PBMC culture with coronavirus spike peptide pools or control peptides (ViraFEST assay). The ViraFEST assay was used in the study, in which antigen-specific T cells were expanded with peptide pools and expanded clonotypes were subsequently identified by TCR sequencing. The convalescent patients' positive SARS-CoV-2 PCR tests fell between March and December 2020, which was before the Alpha, Beta and Delta variants emerged in the United States. Each well held some 2 million PBMCs cultured with roughly 9.2 ug/ml peptide pools in IMDM containing around 4.5% human AB serum and roughly 10 IU/ml IL-2. On days 3 and 7, half of the culture medium was replaced with fresh IL-2-containing medium. Once the cells had been in culture for around nine days, the EasySep CD4+ T cell isolation kit was used to isolate CD4+ T cells by negative selection. Ficoll-Paque Plus gradient centrifugation was used to isolate PBMCs from whole blood, and the isolated PBMCs were then either used fresh or cryopreserved at -140C. Culture conditions were generally each tested in triplicate wells.

V was cut back by 7 bases and J by 0 bases, leaving a gap of 10 bases between them. From cysteine to phenylalanine, the CDR3 is 14 amino acids long. The only DNA kept is the CDR3, 42 bases in frame from the first base. The germline V gene yields MNHEY for CDR1 and SVGEGT for CDR2. The sequence joins TRBV6-2 or TRBV6-3 to TRBJ2-1; TRBD1 might be the D gene, on 6 matching bases. Sequenced here: cultured CD4+ T cells from blood, sampled after SARS-CoV-2 vaccination. This TCR was recovered from a human donor with COVID-19. In nucleotides, the sequence is TGTGCCAGCATCGAAGGGGGCTCCTACAATGAGCAGTTCTTC. Translated, it reads CASIEGGSYNEQFF.